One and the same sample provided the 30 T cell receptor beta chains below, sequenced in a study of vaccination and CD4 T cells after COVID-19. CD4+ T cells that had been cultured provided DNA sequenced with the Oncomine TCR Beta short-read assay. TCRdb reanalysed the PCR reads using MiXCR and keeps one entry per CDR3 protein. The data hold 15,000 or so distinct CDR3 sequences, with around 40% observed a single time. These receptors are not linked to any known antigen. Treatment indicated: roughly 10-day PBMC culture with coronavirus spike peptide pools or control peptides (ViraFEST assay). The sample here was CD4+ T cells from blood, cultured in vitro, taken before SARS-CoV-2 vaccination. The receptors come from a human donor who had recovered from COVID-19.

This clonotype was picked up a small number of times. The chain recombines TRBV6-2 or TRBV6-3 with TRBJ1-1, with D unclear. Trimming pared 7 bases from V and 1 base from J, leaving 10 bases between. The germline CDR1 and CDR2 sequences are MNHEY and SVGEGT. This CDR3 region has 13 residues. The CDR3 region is CASNRPQNTEAFF. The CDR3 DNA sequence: TGTGCCAGCAATAGACCCCAGAACACTGAAGCTTTCTTT.

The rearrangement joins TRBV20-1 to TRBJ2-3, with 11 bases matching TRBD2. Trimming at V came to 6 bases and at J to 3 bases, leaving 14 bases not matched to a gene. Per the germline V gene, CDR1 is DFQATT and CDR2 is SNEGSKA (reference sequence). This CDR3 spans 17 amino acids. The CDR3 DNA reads TGCAGTGCCGCCACCGATTTAACTAGCGGGAGAACAGATACGCAGTATTTT. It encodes CSAATDLTSGRTDTQYF.

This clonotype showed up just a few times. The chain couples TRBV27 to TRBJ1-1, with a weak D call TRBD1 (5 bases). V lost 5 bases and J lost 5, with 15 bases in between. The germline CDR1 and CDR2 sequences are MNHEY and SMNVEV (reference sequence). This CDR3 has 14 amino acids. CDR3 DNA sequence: TGTGCCAGCAGTGTAGTCGGGCGGGGGACTGAAGCTTTCTTT. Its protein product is CASSVVGRGTEAFF.

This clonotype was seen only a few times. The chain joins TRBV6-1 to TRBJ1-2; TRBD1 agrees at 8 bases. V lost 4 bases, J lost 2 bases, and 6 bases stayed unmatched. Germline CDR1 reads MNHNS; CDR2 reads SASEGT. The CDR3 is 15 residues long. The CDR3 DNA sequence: TGTGCCAGCAGTGCAGGACAGGGAGGGAACTATGGCTACACCTTC. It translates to CASSAGQGGNYGYTF.

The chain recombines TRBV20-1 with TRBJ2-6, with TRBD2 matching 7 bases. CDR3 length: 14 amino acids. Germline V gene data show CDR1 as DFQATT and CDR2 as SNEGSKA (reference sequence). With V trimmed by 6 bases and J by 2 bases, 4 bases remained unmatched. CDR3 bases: TGCAGTGCCCCGGCGGGGGCTGGGGCCAACGTCCTGACTTTC. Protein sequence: CSAPAGAGANVLTF.

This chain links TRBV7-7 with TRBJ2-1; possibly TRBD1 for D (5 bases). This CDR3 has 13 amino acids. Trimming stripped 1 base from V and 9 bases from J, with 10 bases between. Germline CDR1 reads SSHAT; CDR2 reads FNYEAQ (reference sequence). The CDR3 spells CASSLGAQGEQFF. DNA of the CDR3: TGTGCCAGCAGCTTAGGGGCCCAGGGTGAGCAGTTCTTC.

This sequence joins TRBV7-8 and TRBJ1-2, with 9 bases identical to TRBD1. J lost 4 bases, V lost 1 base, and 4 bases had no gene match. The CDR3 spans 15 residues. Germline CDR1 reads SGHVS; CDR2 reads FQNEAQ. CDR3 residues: CASSLGTGAVYGYTF. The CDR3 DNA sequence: TGTGCCAGCAGCTTAGGGACAGGGGCTGTCTATGGCTACACCTTC.

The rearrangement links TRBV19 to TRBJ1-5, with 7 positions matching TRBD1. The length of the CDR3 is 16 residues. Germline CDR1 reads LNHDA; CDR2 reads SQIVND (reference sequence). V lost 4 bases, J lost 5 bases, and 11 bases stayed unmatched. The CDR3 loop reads CASSTIPGQYYQPQHF. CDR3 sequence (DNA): TGTGCCAGTAGTACGATTCCGGGACAGTATTATCAGCCCCAGCATTTT.

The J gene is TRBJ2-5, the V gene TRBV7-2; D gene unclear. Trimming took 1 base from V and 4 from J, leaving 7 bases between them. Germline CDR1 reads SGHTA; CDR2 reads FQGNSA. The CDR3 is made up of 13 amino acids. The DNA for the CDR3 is TGTGCCAGCAGCTTAGACGACGGAGAGACCCAGTACTTC. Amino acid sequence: CASSLDDGETQYF.

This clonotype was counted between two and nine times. The CDR3 reads CASSLEAGVGYGYTF. The DNA for the CDR3 is TGTGCCAGCAGCTTAGAGGCAGGGGTGGGCTATGGCTACACCTTC. The chain uses TRBV11-2 and TRBJ1-2, with D possibly TRBD1 on 6 matching bases. The V end was cut by 0 bases, the J end by 4 bases, with 12 bases between. The CDR3 runs to 15 residues. In germline, CDR1 is SGHAT, CDR2 FQNNGV.

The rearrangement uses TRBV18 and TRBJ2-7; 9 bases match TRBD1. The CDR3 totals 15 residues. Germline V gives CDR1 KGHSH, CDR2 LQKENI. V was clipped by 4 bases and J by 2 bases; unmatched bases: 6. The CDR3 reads CASSLPGQGPYEQYF. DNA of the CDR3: TGTGCCAGCTCACTACCGGGACAGGGCCCCTACGAGCAGTACTTC.

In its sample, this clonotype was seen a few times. This CDR3 is CASSIDSNYGYTF. The DNA for the CDR3 is TGTGCCAGTAGTATAGACAGTAACTATGGCTACACCTTC. The chain couples TRBV19 to TRBJ1-2; D not certain. This CDR3 comprises 13 residues. V lost 0 bases to trimming and J lost 1 base, with 3 bases between them. Germline loops: CDR1 LNHDA, CDR2 SQIVND (reference sequence).

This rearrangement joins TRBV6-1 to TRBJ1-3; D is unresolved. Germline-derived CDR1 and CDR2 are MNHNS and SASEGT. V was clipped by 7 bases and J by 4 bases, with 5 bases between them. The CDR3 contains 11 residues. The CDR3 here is CASTEGNTIYF. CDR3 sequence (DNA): TGTGCCAGCACCGAAGGAAACACCATATATTTT.

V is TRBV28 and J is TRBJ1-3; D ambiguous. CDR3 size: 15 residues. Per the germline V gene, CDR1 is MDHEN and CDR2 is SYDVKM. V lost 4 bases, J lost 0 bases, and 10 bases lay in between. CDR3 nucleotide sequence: TGTGCCAGCAGTTCCCACAGTATCTCTGGAAACACCATATATTTT. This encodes CASSSHSISGNTIYF.

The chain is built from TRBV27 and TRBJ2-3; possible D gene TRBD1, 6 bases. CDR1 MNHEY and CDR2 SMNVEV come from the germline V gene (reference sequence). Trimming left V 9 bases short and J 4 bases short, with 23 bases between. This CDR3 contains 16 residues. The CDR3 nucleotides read TGTGCCAGGAGTAAAGCCCCCGGGGACACGCCAGATACGCAGTATTTT. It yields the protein CARSKAPGDTPDTQYF.

Written as DNA, the CDR3 is TGTGCCAGTAGTATACCGGGACAGGGTACTGAAGCTTTCTTT. This encodes CASSIPGQGTEAFF. V is TRBV19 and J is TRBJ1-1, with 9 bases that match TRBD1. The CDR3 consists of 14 residues. Trimming removed 2 bases from V and 5 bases from J; junction bases left unmatched: 3. Germline V gene data show CDR1 as LNHDA and CDR2 as SQIVND (reference sequence).

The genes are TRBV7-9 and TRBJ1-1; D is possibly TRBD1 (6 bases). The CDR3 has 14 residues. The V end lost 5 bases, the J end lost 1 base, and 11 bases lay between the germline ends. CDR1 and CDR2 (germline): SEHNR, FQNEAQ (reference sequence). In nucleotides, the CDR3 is TGTGCCAGCAGCCGCGGGGGCACGAACACTGAAGCTTTCTTT. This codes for CASSRGGTNTEAFF.

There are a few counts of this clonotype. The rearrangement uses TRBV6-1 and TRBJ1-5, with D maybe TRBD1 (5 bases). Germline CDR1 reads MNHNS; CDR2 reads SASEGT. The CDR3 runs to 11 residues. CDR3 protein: CGGGVGQPQHF. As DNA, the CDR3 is TGTGGTGGGGGAGTGGGCCAGCCCCAGCATTTT.

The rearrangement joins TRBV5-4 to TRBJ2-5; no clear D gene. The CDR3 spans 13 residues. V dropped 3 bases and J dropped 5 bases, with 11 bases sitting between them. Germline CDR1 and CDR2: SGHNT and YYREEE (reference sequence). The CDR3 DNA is TGTGCCAGCAGCTATGATCCCGGGGAGACCCAGTACTTC. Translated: CASSYDPGETQYF.

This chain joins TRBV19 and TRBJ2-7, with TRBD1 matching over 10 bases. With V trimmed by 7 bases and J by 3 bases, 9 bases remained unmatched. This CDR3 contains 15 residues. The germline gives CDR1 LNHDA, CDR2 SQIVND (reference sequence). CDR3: CASTNRDRGFYEQYF. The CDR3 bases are TGTGCCAGTACTAACCGGGACAGGGGTTTCTACGAGCAGTACTTC.

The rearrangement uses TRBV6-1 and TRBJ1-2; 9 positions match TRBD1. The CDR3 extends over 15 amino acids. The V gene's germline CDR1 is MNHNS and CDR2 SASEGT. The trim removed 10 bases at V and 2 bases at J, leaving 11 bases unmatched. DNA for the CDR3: TGTGCCACCATCAGGACGGGACAGGGAAACTATGGCTACACCTTC. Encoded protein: CATIRTGQGNYGYTF.

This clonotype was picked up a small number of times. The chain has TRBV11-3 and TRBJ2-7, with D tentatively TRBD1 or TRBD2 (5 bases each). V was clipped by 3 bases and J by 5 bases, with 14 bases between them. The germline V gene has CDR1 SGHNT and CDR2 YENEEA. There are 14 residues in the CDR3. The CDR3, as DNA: TGTGCCAGCAGCTTTGTGAGGGGAAACGACGAGCAGTACTTC. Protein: CASSFVRGNDEQYF.

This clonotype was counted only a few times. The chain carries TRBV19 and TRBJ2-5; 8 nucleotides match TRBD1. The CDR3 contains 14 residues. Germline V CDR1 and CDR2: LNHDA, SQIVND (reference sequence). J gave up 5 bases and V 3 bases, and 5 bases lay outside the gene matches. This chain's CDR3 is CASSMAPGGETQYF. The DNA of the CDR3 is TGTGCCAGTAGTATGGCCCCAGGGGGCGAGACCCAGTACTTC.

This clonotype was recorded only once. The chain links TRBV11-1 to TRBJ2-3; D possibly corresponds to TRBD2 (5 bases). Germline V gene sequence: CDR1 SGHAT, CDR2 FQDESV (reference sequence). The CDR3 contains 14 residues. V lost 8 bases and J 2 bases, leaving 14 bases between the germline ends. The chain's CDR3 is CASRPGLLTDTQYF. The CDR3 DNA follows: TGTGCCAGCCGCCCCGGACTTCTCACAGATACGCAGTATTTT.

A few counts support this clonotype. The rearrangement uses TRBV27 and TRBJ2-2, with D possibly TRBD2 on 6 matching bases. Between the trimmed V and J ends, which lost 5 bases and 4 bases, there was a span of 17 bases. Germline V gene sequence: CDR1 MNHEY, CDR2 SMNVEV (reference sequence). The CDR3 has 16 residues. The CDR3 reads CASSLTGVRFTGELFF. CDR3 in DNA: TGTGCCAGCAGTCTAACGGGGGTGAGGTTCACCGGGGAGCTGTTTTTT.

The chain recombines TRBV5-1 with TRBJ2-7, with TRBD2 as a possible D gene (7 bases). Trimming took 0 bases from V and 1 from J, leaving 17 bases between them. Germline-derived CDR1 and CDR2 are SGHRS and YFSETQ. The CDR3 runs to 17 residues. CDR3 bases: TGCGCCAGCAGCTTGGGAACTGCGGGGGCTAATTCCTACGAGCAGTACTTC. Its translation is CASSLGTAGANSYEQYF.

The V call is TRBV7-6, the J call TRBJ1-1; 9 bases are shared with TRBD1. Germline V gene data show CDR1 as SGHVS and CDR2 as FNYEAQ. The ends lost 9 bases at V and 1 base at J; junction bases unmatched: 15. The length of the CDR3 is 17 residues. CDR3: CARAEDRGSIGNTEAFF. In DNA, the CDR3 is TGTGCCAGGGCCGAGGACAGGGGATCGATTGGGAACACTGAAGCTTTCTTT. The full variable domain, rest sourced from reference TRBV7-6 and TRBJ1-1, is GAGVSQSPRYKVTKRGQDVALRCDPISGHVSLYWYRQALGQGPEFLTYFNYEAQQDKSGLPNDRFSAERPEGSISTLTIQRTEQRDSAMYRCARAEDRGSIGNTEAFFGQGTRLTVV.

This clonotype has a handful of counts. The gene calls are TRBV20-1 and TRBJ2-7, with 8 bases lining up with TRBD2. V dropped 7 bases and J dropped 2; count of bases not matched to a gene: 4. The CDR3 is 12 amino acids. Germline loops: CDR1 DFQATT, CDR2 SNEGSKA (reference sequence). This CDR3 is CSGTSGAYEQYF. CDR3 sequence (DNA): TGCAGTGGAACTAGCGGAGCCTACGAGCAGTACTTC.

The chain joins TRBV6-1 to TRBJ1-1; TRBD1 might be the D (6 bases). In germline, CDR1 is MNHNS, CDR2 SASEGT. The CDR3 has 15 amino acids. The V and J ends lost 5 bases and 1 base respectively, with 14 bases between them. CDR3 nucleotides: TGTGCCAGCAGTCCTCAAGGGACACCGAACACTGAAGCTTTCTTT. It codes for CASSPQGTPNTEAFF.

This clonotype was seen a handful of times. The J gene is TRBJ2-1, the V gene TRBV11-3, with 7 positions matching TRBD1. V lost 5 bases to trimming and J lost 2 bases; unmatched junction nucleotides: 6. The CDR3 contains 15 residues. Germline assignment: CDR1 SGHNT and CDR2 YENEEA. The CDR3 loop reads CASSRTQGAYNEQFF. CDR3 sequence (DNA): TGTGCCAGCAGCCGCACGCAGGGGGCCTACAATGAGCAGTTCTTC. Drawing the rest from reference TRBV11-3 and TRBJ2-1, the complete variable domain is EAGVVQSPRYKIIEKKQPVAFWCNPISGHNTLYWYLQNLGQGPELLIRYENEEAVDDSQLPKDRFSAERLKGVDSTLKIQPAELGDSAVYLCASSRTQGAYNEQFFGPGTRLTVL.